The 18 T cell receptor beta chains given below trace back to one sample, sequenced in a study of identical twins. In TCRdb, the 5' RACE reads were re-called with MiXCR into one record per CDR3 protein. The sample has 500,000 or so distinct CDR3 sequences, around 15% seen once. The same data also contributed to another study, on yellow fever vaccine responses in identical twins.

The sample consisted of CD4+ T cells sorted from blood. All receptors come from a woman between 18 and 29 years old in good health.

V is TRBV27 and J is TRBJ1-1, with D perhaps matching TRBD1 (6 bases). V was cut by 4 bases and J by 5 bases, with 32 bases left in between. CDR3 length: 20 residues. Germline CDR1 MNHEY, CDR2 SMNVEV (reference sequence). CDR3 in amino acids: CASSWRKLPLTGAEGTEAFF. The CDR3 nucleotides read TGTGCCAGCAGTTGGCGGAAATTACCGTTGACAGGTGCGGAGGGGACTGAAGCTTTCTTT.

V is TRBV6-5 and J is TRBJ1-5, with 9 bases identical to TRBD1. This CDR3 comprises 14 residues. The trim removed 4 bases at V and 6 bases at J, leaving 4 bases unmatched. Germline CDR1 and CDR2: MNHEY and SVGAGI. The CDR3 loop reads CASSSGQGTQPQHF. For the CDR3, the DNA is TGTGCCAGCAGTTCGGGACAGGGTACTCAGCCCCAGCATTTT.

This clonotype has just a few counts. V and J are TRBV20-1 and TRBJ2-7, with D tentatively TRBD2 (6 bases). The germline gives CDR1 DFQATT, CDR2 SNEGSKA (reference sequence). Trimming cost V 1 base and J 9 bases, with 10 bases left between them. The CDR3 is made up of 11 amino acids. The CDR3 loop reads CSARVTSLQYF. CDR3 nucleotides: TGCAGTGCTAGAGTGACTAGTTTGCAGTACTTC.

The chain employs TRBV6-5 and TRBJ1-2; TRBD1 agrees at 9 bases. The CDR3 sequence is 15 residues long. J gave up 5 bases and V 2 bases, and 6 bases lay outside the gene matches. Germline CDR1 reads MNHEY; CDR2 reads SVGAGI. The CDR3 is CASSYGRTGEYGYTF. CDR3 in DNA: TGTGCCAGCAGTTACGGGCGGACAGGGGAGTATGGCTACACCTTC.

This clonotype was detected only a few times. The CDR3 DNA reads as TGTGCCAGCAGTCTTCGAAGGGACACAGATACGCAGTATTTT. It specifies CASSLRRDTDTQYF. The rearrangement links TRBV2 to TRBJ2-3; D unclear. The V end lost 5 bases, the J end lost 2 bases, and 11 bases lay between the germline ends. CDR3 length equals 14 residues. In germline, CDR1 is SNHLY, CDR2 FYNNEI.

This clonotype was picked up many times. The rearrangement uses TRBV7-9 and TRBJ2-7; a possible D gene is TRBD1 (6 bases). The CDR3 consists of 13 residues. CDR1 and CDR2 (germline): SEHNR, FQNEAQ (reference sequence). Trimming took 5 bases from V and 12 from J, leaving 20 bases between them. CDR3 sequence: CASSVRDTGSVYF. The DNA of the CDR3 is TGTGCCAGCAGCGTCCGGGACACGGGGAGTGTGTACTTC. Variable domain in full (rest from reference TRBV7-9 and TRBJ2-7): DTGVSQNPRHKITKRGQNVTFRCDPISEHNRLYWYRQTLGQGPEFLTYFQNEAQLEKSRLLSDRFSAERPKGSFSTLEIQRTEQGDSAMYLCASSVRDTGSVYFGPGTRLTVT.

The CDR3 bases are TGTGCCACCAGCAGAGGACGGCGGGGGGGTACAGATACGCAGTATTTT. It yields the protein CATSRGRRGGTDTQYF. The gene calls are TRBV15 and TRBJ2-3, with 9 bases fitting TRBD2. With V trimmed by 1 base and J by 3 bases, 5 bases remained unmatched. The germline CDR1 and CDR2 sequences are LNHNV and YYDKDF (reference sequence). The CDR3 covers 16 residues.

This sequence joins TRBV2 and TRBJ2-7; no firm D call. The germline gives CDR1 SNHLY, CDR2 FYNNEI. Trimming removed 2 bases at V and 3 bases at J, with 8 bases between. This CDR3 has 13 residues. This CDR3 reads CASSETRLYEQYF. The CDR3 DNA reads as TGTGCCAGCAGTGAAACACGCCTCTACGAGCAGTACTTC.

In DNA, the CDR3 is TGCAGTGCTAGAGCCCAACAGGGAATGTCCTACAATGAGCAGTTCTTC. Encoded protein: CSARAQQGMSYNEQFF. The genes are TRBV20-1 and TRBJ2-1; D is possibly TRBD1 (6 bases). The germline V gene encodes CDR1 DFQATT and CDR2 SNEGSKA (reference sequence). The V and J ends lost 1 base and 1 base respectively, with 14 bases between them. The CDR3 contains 16 residues.

The chain is built from TRBV29-1 and TRBJ2-2, with TRBD2 identical over 8 bases. This CDR3 region has 14 residues. CDR1 is SQVTM and CDR2 is ANQGSEA in the germline V gene. Trimming took 4 bases from V and 1 from J; bases not matched to a gene: 2. CDR3 region: CSVGLALNTGELFF. The CDR3 nucleotides are TGCAGCGTTGGACTAGCGTTGAACACCGGGGAGCTGTTTTTT.

V usage is TRBV6-5 and J usage is TRBJ2-3; 7 nucleotides agree with TRBD2. J gave up 7 bases and V 6 bases, and 7 bases lay outside the gene matches. The CDR3 is 13 amino acids. Per the germline V gene, CDR1 is MNHEY and CDR2 is SVGAGI. CDR3 region: CASSLTSVYTQYF. The DNA of the CDR3 is TGTGCCAGCAGCTTAACTAGCGTATATACGCAGTATTTT.

The gene calls are TRBV20-1 and TRBJ2-1; 16 nucleotides match TRBD2. Germline CDR1 is DFQATT and CDR2 is SNEGSKA (reference sequence). The CDR3 has 16 residues. J gave up 7 bases and V 2 bases, and 5 bases lay outside the gene matches. Written as DNA, the CDR3 is TGCAGTGCTAGATCCGGGACTAGCGGGGGGGCGAATGAGCAGTTCTTC. Translation: CSARSGTSGGANEQFF.

This clonotype was recorded at least ten times. V is TRBV6-5 and J is TRBJ2-3, with 9 bases matching TRBD1. Germline V CDR1 and CDR2: MNHEY, SVGAGI. The CDR3 is made up of 12 amino acids. The V and J ends lost 10 bases and 3 bases, in that order; junction bases with no gene match: 2. CDR3 DNA sequence: TGTGCCACGACAGGGGGGACAGATACGCAGTATTTT. Its protein is CATTGGTDTQYF.

This chain joins TRBV5-1 and TRBJ2-1; TRBD2 aligns across 7 bases. V dropped 2 bases and J dropped 1; count of bases not matched to a gene: 6. Germline values: CDR1 SGHRS, CDR2 YFSETQ. The CDR3 spans 16 residues. The CDR3 protein is CASSFGEGGSYNEQFF. The CDR3 region has the DNA TGCGCCAGCAGCTTCGGGGAGGGAGGATCCTACAATGAGCAGTTCTTC.

This clonotype was recorded at least ten times. The gene calls are TRBV6-6 and TRBJ2-1; D uncertain. The CDR3 covers 12 residues. CDR1 is MNHNY and CDR2 is SVGAGI in the germline V gene (reference sequence). Deletions cut 6 bases from V and 10 bases from J, with 13 bases between. The CDR3 region has the DNA TGTGCCAGCAGCCCCGCTAGTGGGGAGCAGTTCTTC. Its protein product is CASSPASGEQFF.

The chain joins TRBV30 to TRBJ2-7; 11 bases map to TRBD2. This CDR3 spans 17 amino acids. Germline lookup yields CDR1 GTSNPN and CDR2 SVGIG (reference sequence). The V and J ends lost 3 bases and 0 bases, in that order; junction bases with no gene match: 10. The CDR3 DNA is TGTGCCTGGAGGGGCCTAGCGGGAGGAATGAGCTCCTACGAGCAGTACTTC. Translating it yields CAWRGLAGGMSSYEQYF. The full variable domain, with the rest looked up from reference TRBV30 and TRBJ2-7, is SQTIHQWPATLVQPVGSPLSLECTVEGTSNPNLYWYRQAAGRGLQLLFYSVGIGQISSEVPQNLSASRPQDRQFILSSKKLLLSDSGFYLCAWRGLAGGMSSYEQYFGPGTRLTVT.

The chain combines TRBV4-3 with TRBJ2-2; 9 nucleotides line up with TRBD2. This CDR3 is 18 amino acids long. J was trimmed by 7 bases and V by 0 bases; bases with no gene match: 12. Germline CDR1 and CDR2: LGHNA and YSLEER. The CDR3 loop reads CASSQDTVAGVRGGELFF. Here the CDR3 DNA reads TGCGCCAGCAGCCAAGATACGGTAGCGGGAGTACGTGGCGGGGAGCTGTTTTTT.

J is TRBJ2-7 and V is TRBV2; TRBD1 matches at 10 bases. The CDR3 length is 15 residues. Germline V gene sequence: CDR1 SNHLY, CDR2 FYNNEI. J lost 6 bases, V lost 7 bases, and 12 bases had no gene match. CDR3 nucleotides: TGTGCCAGCAACCTTCCACCGGGACAGGGGACCGAGCAGTACTTC. Its translation: CASNLPPGQGTEQYF.